This T cell receptor (beta chain) was found in a study of shared clonotypes between healthy human individuals. This CDR3 has 15 residues. V lost 0 bases and J lost 7; bases outside the gene matches: 5. In germline, CDR1 is SGHTS, CDR2 YDEGEE. In its sample, this clone was seen a few times. Replicate PCRs for sorted subsets used roughly 200 ng DNA; this equaled 25,000 to 30,000 T cell genomes. Data came from immunoSEQ multiplex PCR; TCRdb stores just in-frame clones and leaves some out. Here the sample spans some 900,000 clones, over 60% being singletons. This chain joins TRBV5-8 and TRBJ1-5, with 9 nucleotides matching TRBD1. Sequencing used memory CD4+ T cells sorted from blood. Subset reported: CD45RA-negative fraction. This clonotype originated in a man aged 18 to 30 in good health. The CDR3 sequence: CASSLGQGDSQPQHF. CDR3 in DNA: TGTGCCAGCAGCTTGGGACAGGGGGACAGCCAGCCCCAGCATTTT.